A selection of T cell receptor beta chains follows, all from one sample in a study of regulatory T cells in long-lasting Graves disease. In TCRdb, the multiplex PCR reads were re-called with MiXCR into one record per CDR3 protein. The sample lists fewer than 400,000 distinct CDR3 sequences; about 20% were seen once. The sample consisted of peripheral blood mononuclear cells (PBMCs), taken when the disease was refractory, from a patient treated with antithyroid drugs. All receptors derive from a female donor with Graves disease. The CDR3 runs from the conserved cysteine through the conserved F or W. A D gene is named only where the DNA matches it firmly. Size is omitted from some rows. Given values are once, few, many or a class for expanded clones.

J gene: TRBJ1-2
clone size: NA
D gene: NA
V gene: TRBV4-1
CDR3 protein: CASSQWGLGYGYTF
CDR3 DNA: TGCGCCAGCAGCCAATGGGGGCTTGGCTATGGCTACACCTTC

J gene: TRBJ2-7
clone size: many
D gene: TRBD2
V gene: TRBV30
CDR3 protein: CAWSGASGNEQYF
CDR3 DNA: TGTGCCTGGAGTGGGGCTAGCGGGAACGAGCAGTACTTC

J gene: TRBJ2-7
clone size: many
D gene: TRBD1
V gene: TRBV28
CDR3 protein: CASSFRRGGFYEQYF
CDR3 DNA: TGTGCCAGCAGTTTCCGCCGAGGGGGCTTCTACGAGCAGTACTTC

J gene: TRBJ2-2
clone size: NA
D gene: TRBD2
V gene: TRBV7-2
CDR3 protein: CASSFRLAGNTGELFF
CDR3 DNA: TGTGCCAGCAGCTTCCGACTAGCGGGGAACACCGGGGAGCTGTTTTTT

J gene: TRBJ2-7
clone size: NA
D gene: NA
V gene: TRBV30
CDR3 protein: CAWGKNRETSLGQYF
CDR3 DNA: TGTGCCTGGGGGAAAAACAGGGAGACCTCCCTGGGGCAGTACTTC

J gene: TRBJ2-7
clone size: NA
D gene: TRBD1
V gene: TRBV10-3
CDR3 protein: CAISENPGTVKVGSSYEQYF
CDR3 DNA: TGTGCCATCAGTGAGAATCCCGGGACAGTAAAAGTAGGCAGCTCCTACGAGCAGTACTTC

J gene: TRBJ1-2
clone size: NA
D gene: NA
V gene: TRBV12-3/TRBV12-4
CDR3 protein: CASSLAVQADGYGYTF
CDR3 DNA: TGTGCCAGCAGTTTGGCTGTGCAGGCAGACGGCTATGGCTACACCTTC

J gene: TRBJ1-1
clone size: NA
D gene: NA
V gene: TRBV18
CDR3 protein: CASPNRNLNTEAFF
CDR3 DNA: TGTGCCAGCCCAAACAGGAACTTGAACACTGAAGCTTTCTTT

J gene: TRBJ1-3
clone size: many
D gene: NA
V gene: TRBV11-3
CDR3 protein: CASSLPWVNTIYF
CDR3 DNA: TGTGCCAGCAGCTTACCCTGGGTAAACACCATATATTTT

J gene: TRBJ1-2
clone size: many
D gene: NA
V gene: TRBV19
CDR3 protein: CASSLADTYGYTF
CDR3 DNA: TGTGCCAGTAGTCTCGCGGACACTTATGGCTACACCTTC

J gene: TRBJ2-2
clone size: NA
D gene: NA
V gene: TRBV5-5
CDR3 protein: CASSLFQRSRTGELFF
CDR3 DNA: TGTGCCAGCAGCTTGTTTCAACGTTCTCGAACCGGGGAGCTGTTTTTT

J gene: TRBJ2-7
clone size: many
D gene: NA
V gene: TRBV6-9
CDR3 protein: CASSWDLNYEQYF
CDR3 DNA: TGTGCCAGCAGTTGGGACCTCAACTACGAGCAGTACTTC

J gene: TRBJ1-2
clone size: many
D gene: NA
V gene: TRBV12-3/TRBV12-4
CDR3 protein: CASSPAYSSGYTF
CDR3 DNA: TGTGCCAGCAGCCCAGCTTACAGTAGCGGCTACACCTTC

J gene: TRBJ1-5
clone size: few
D gene: NA
V gene: TRBV27
CDR3 protein: CASSLKGHSSNQPQHF
CDR3 DNA: TGTGCCAGCAGTTTAAAGGGACATTCTAGCAATCAGCCCCAGCATTTT

J gene: TRBJ1-1
clone size: few
D gene: TRBD1
V gene: TRBV11-3
CDR3 protein: CASIDRGENTEAFF
CDR3 DNA: TGTGCCAGCATCGACAGGGGGGAAAACACTGAAGCTTTCTTT

J gene: TRBJ1-4
clone size: many
D gene: NA
V gene: TRBV30
CDR3 protein: CAWKSREYEKLFF
CDR3 DNA: TGTGCCTGGAAAAGCAGGGAGTATGAAAAACTGTTTTTT

J gene: TRBJ1-1
clone size: many
D gene: NA
V gene: TRBV29-1
CDR3 protein: CSVEAENTEAFF
CDR3 DNA: TGCAGCGTTGAAGCGGAGAACACTGAAGCTTTCTTT

J gene: TRBJ2-3
clone size: NA
D gene: TRBD2
V gene: TRBV30
CDR3 protein: CAWSVPSGRTDTQYF
CDR3 DNA: TGTGCCTGGAGTGTACCTAGCGGCCGCACAGATACGCAGTATTTT

J gene: TRBJ1-6
clone size: many
D gene: NA
V gene: TRBV15
CDR3 protein: CATSGPEWNSPLHF
CDR3 DNA: TGTGCCACTTCTGGTCCCGAATGGAATTCACCCCTCCACTTT

J gene: TRBJ1-1
clone size: many
D gene: NA
V gene: TRBV2
CDR3 protein: CASIGDMNTEAFF
CDR3 DNA: TGTGCCAGCATTGGGGACATGAACACTGAAGCTTTCTTT

J gene: TRBJ2-2
clone size: NA
D gene: TRBD1
V gene: TRBV18
CDR3 protein: CASCTGTGITGELFF
CDR3 DNA: TGTGCCAGCTGTACCGGGACAGGGATCACCGGGGAGCTGTTTTTT

J gene: TRBJ2-7
clone size: many
D gene: NA
V gene: TRBV7-3
CDR3 protein: CASSLMGGIYEQYF
CDR3 DNA: TGTGCCAGCAGCTTAATGGGAGGTATCTACGAGCAGTACTTC

J gene: TRBJ2-6
clone size: NA
D gene: TRBD2
V gene: TRBV11-2
CDR3 protein: CASSLDGGAYSGANVLTF
CDR3 DNA: TGTGCCAGCAGCTTAGACGGGGGGGCCTACTCTGGGGCCAACGTCCTGACTTTC

J gene: TRBJ2-7
clone size: many
D gene: NA
V gene: TRBV7-3
CDR3 protein: CASSLPLGTTYEQYF
CDR3 DNA: TGTGCCAGCAGCTTGCCCCTTGGGACCACCTACGAGCAGTACTTC

J gene: TRBJ2-7
clone size: many
D gene: NA
V gene: TRBV12-3/TRBV12-4
CDR3 protein: CASSFYSGTYEQYF
CDR3 DNA: TGTGCCAGCAGTTTCTATTCAGGGACCTACGAGCAGTACTTC

J gene: TRBJ2-5
clone size: many
D gene: TRBD2
V gene: TRBV12-3/TRBV12-4
CDR3 protein: CASSQRGLAGAAETQYF
CDR3 DNA: TGTGCCAGCAGCCAAAGGGGACTAGCGGGGGCAGCGGAGACCCAGTACTTC

J gene: TRBJ1-2
clone size: NA
D gene: TRBD1
V gene: TRBV6-4
CDR3 protein: CASRPGQGAYGYTF
CDR3 DNA: TGTGCCAGCAGACCGGGACAGGGAGCCTATGGCTACACCTTC

J gene: TRBJ1-4
clone size: few
D gene: NA
V gene: TRBV20-1
CDR3 protein: CSAAGGGEKLFF
CDR3 DNA: TGCAGTGCTGCGGGGGGCGGTGAAAAACTGTTTTTT

J gene: TRBJ2-7
clone size: many
D gene: NA
V gene: TRBV6-2/TRBV6-3
CDR3 protein: CASNTGTVTYEQYF
CDR3 DNA: TGTGCCAGCAACACCGGGACGGTGACTTACGAGCAGTACTTC

J gene: TRBJ2-5
clone size: few
D gene: NA
V gene: TRBV5-1
CDR3 protein: CASSFDTLQETQYF
CDR3 DNA: TGCGCCAGCAGCTTCGATACTCTCCAAGAGACCCAGTACTTC

J gene: TRBJ2-1
clone size: NA
D gene: TRBD1
V gene: TRBV7-9
CDR3 protein: CASSLGTGGFYNEQFF
CDR3 DNA: TGTGCCAGCAGCTTAGGGACAGGGGGCTTCTACAATGAGCAGTTCTTC

J gene: TRBJ2-4
clone size: many
D gene: NA
V gene: TRBV12-3/TRBV12-4
CDR3 protein: CASSPFTGMGKNIQYF
CDR3 DNA: TGTGCCAGCAGTCCCTTTACAGGGATGGGCAAAAACATTCAGTACTTC

J gene: TRBJ1-2
clone size: NA
D gene: NA
V gene: TRBV6-1
CDR3 protein: CASSRTGTERGYTF
CDR3 DNA: TGTGCCAGCAGCCGAACCGGGACCGAGAGAGGCTACACCTTC